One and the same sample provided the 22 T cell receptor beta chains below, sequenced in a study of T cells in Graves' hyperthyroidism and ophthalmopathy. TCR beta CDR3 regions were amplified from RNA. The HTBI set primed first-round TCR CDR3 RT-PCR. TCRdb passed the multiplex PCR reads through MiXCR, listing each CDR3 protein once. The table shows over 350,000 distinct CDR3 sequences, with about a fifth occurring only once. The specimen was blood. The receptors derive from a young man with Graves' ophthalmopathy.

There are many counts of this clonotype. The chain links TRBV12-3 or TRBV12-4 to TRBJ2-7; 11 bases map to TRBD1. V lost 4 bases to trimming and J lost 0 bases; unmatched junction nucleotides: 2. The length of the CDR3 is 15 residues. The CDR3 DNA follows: TGTGCCAGCAGTTGGGGGACAGGGGGCTCCTACGAGCAGTACTTC. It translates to CASSWGTGGSYEQYF.

The CDR3: CSVEDRLGYTF. As DNA, the CDR3 is TGCAGCGTTGAAGATCGGCTCGGCTACACCTTC. The chain uses TRBV29-1 and TRBJ1-2; D not certain. Germline CDR1 and CDR2: SQVTM and ANQGSEA. Trimming removed 0 bases at V and 8 bases at J, with 7 bases between. CDR3 length equals 11 residues.

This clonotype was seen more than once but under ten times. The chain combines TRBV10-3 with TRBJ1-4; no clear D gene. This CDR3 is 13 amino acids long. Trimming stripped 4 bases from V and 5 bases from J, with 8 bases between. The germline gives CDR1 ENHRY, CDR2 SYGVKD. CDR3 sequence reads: CAISGRWNEKLFF. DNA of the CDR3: TGTGCCATCAGTGGACGGTGGAATGAAAAACTGTTTTTT.

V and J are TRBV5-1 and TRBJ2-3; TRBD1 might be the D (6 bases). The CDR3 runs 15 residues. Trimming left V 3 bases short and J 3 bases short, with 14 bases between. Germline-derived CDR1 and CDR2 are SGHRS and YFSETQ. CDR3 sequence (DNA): TGCGCCAGCAGCTGGAGCAGGGGCGGGACAGATACGCAGTATTTT. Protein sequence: CASSWSRGGTDTQYF.

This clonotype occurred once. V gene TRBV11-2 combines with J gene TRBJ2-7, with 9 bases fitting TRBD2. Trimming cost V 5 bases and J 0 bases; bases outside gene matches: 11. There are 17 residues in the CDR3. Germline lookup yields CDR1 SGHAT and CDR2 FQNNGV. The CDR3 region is CASSPTSGDLYSYEQYF. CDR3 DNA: TGTGCCAGCAGCCCGACTAGCGGAGACCTCTACTCCTACGAGCAGTACTTC.

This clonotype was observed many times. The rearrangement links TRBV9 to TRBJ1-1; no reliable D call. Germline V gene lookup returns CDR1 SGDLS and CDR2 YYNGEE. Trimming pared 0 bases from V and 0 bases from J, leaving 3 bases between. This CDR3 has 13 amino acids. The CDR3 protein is CASSVEVNTEAFF. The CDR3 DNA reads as TGTGCCAGCAGCGTAGAAGTGAACACTGAAGCTTTCTTT.

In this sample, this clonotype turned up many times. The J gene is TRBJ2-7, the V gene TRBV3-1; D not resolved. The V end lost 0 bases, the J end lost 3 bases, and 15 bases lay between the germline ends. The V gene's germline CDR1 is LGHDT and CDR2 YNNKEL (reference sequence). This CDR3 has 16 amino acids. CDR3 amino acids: CASSQDLSIGFYEQYF. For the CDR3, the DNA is TGTGCCAGCAGCCAAGATCTCTCTATAGGGTTCTACGAGCAGTACTTC.

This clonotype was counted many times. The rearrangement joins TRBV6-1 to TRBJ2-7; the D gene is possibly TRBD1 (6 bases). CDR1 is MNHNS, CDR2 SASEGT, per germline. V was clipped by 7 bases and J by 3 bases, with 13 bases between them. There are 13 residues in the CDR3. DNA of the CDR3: TGTGCCAGCACCGCCCCGGGACACTACGAGCAGTACTTC. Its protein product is CASTAPGHYEQYF.

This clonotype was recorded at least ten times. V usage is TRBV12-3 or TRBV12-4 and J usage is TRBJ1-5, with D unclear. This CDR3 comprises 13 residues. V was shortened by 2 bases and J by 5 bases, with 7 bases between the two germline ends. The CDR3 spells CASSLMADQPQHF. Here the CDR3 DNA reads TGTGCCAGCAGTTTAATGGCAGATCAGCCCCAGCATTTT.

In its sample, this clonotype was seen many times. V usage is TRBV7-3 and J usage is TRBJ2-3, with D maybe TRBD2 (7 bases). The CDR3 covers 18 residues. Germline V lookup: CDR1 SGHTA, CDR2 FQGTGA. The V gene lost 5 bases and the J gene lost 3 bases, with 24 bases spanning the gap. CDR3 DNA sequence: TGTGCCAGCAGCATCGGGACAACACGGAGCGGGAAGACAGATACGCAGTATTTT. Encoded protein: CASSIGTTRSGKTDTQYF.

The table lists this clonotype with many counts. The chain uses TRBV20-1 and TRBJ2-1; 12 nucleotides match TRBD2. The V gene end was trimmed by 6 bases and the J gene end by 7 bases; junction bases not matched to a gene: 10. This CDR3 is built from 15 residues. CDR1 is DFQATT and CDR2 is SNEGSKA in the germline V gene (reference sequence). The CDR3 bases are TGCAGTGCGGAGCCGGGCCTAGCGGGGGGGAATGAGCAGTTCTTC. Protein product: CSAEPGLAGGNEQFF.

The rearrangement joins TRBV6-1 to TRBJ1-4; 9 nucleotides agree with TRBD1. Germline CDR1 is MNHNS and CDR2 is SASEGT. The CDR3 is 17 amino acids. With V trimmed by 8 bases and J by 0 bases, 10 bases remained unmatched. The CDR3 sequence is CASYSAGQGATNEKLFF. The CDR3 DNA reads TGTGCCAGCTACTCCGCGGGACAGGGCGCAACTAATGAAAAACTGTTTTTT.

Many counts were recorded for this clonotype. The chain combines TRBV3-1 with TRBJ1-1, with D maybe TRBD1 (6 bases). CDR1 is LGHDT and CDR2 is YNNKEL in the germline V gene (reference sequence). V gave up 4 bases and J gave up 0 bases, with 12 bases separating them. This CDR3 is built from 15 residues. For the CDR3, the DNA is TGTGCCAGCAGCCCACCGGGACAAATGAACACTGAAGCTTTCTTT. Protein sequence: CASSPPGQMNTEAFF.

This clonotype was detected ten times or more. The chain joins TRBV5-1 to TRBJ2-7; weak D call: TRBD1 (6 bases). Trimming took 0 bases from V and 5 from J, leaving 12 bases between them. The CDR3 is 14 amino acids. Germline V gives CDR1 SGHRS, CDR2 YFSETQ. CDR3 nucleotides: TGCGCCAGCAGCTTGGGACAGGAAGTCCACGAGCAGTACTTC. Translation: CASSLGQEVHEQYF. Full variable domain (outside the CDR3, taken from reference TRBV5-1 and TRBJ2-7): KAGVTQTPRYLIKTRGQQVTLSCSPISGHRSVSWYQQTPGQGLQFLFEYFSETQRNKGNFPGRFSGRQFSNSRSEMNVSTLELGDSALYLCASSLGQEVHEQYFGPGTRLTVT.

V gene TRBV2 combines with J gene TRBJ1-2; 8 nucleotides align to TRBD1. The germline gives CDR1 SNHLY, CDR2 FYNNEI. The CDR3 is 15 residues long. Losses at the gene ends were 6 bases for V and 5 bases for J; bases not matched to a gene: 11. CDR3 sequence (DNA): TGTGCCAGCAGCGCCCACCGGGACAGGTCGTATGGCTACACCTTC. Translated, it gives CASSAHRDRSYGYTF.

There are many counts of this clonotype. The CDR3 DNA is TGTGCCAGCAGCAAACGGACAGGGACTTTTGGTGGCTACACCTTC. Translating it yields CASSKRTGTFGGYTF. The V call is TRBV12-3 or TRBV12-4, the J call TRBJ1-2; TRBD1 matches 8 bases. Trimming at V came to 6 bases and at J to 7 bases, leaving 13 bases not matched to a gene. The CDR3 contains 15 residues.

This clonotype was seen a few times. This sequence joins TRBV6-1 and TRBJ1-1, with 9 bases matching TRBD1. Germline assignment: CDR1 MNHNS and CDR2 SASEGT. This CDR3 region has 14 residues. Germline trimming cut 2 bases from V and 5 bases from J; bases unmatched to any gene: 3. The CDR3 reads CASSETGGVTEAFF. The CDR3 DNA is TGTGCCAGCAGTGAAACAGGGGGCGTTACTGAAGCTTTCTTT.

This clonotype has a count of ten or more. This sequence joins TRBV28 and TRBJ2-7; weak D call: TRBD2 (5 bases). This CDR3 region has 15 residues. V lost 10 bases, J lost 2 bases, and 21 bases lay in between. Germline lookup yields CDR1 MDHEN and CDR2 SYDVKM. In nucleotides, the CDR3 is TGTGCCACCCGGGGTGAAGGGATAAGGGCCTACGAGCAGTACTTC. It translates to CATRGEGIRAYEQYF.

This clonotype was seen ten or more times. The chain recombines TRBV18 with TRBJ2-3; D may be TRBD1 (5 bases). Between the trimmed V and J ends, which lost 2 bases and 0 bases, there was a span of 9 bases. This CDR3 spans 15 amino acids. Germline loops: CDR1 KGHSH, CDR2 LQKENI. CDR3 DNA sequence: TGTGCCAGCTCACCAGGGGCAGCTAGCACAGATACGCAGTATTTT. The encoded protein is CASSPGAASTDTQYF.

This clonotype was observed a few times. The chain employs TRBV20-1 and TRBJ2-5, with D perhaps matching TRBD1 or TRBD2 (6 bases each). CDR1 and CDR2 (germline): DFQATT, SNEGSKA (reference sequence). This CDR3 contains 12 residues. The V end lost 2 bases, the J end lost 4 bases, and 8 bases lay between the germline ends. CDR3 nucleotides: TGCAGTGCTAGATGGGGGGCAGAGACCCAGTACTTC. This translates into CSARWGAETQYF.

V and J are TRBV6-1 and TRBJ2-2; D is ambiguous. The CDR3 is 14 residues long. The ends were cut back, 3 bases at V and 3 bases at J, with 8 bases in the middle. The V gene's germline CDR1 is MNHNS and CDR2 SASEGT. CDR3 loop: CASSDSGHTGELFF. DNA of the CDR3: TGTGCCAGCAGTGATTCAGGCCACACCGGGGAGCTGTTTTTT.

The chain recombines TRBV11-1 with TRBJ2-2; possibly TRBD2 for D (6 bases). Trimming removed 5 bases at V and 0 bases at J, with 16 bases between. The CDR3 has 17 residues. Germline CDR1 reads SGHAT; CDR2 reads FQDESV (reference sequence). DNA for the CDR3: TGTGCCAGCAGCGCCAGGCGGGGATTACCGAACACCGGGGAGCTGTTTTTT. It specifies CASSARRGLPNTGELFF.